This T cell receptor (beta chain) was observed in a study of cytomegalovirus exposure and HLA in healthy donors (dated by TCRdb to about 2017). In the study overall: An earlier analysis of approximately 640 of the donors reported more than 250 Gb of sequence data and 120 million or so unique TCR beta sequences from 150 million to 200 million T cells. Using immunosequencing, the study profiled T cell repertoires from 666 subjects and related those repertoires to cytomegalovirus serostatus. Genome-wide SNP genotypes for about 55% of the roughly 670 donors were used in a later genetic analysis, which treated that subset as a discovery cohort. Four to six DR-DQ haplotypes were handled as single units for association and clustering, since linkage in the cohort was strong. To study patterns of TCR occurrence, a later analysis re-analyzed previously published TCR beta repertoires from 500 to 850 donors and added high-resolution HLA genotyping. About 300 gigabases of sequencing data and tens of millions of unique TCR sequences were included in an early release covering roughly 600 HLA-typed donors. To predict cytomegalovirus infection status, the study combined high-throughput TCR immunosequencing, statistical association of individual TCRs with disease status, and machine learning. The study aimed to test whether signatures of past pathogen exposure could be identified by cataloging public T cell receptors. Among the approximately 400 genotyped donors, under 90% belonged to the genetic ancestry cluster associated with self-reported Caucasian donors. Every discovery cohort repertoire had been produced on one sequencing platform. Donor age, sex, ethnicity and CMV serostatus were compiled alongside the repertoire data. Rather than using new phenotypic data, the later analysis identified candidate immune exposures from TCR beta sequences and from how often those sequences occurred across donors. A separate validation cohort of roughly 110 different subjects was used in addition to the 666-subject first cohort. Class I and class II HLA loci were covered by the typing at four-digit resolution. Among a few hundred genotyped donors of the cohort, an average of around 240,000 unique TCR beta nucleotide sequences were sequenced per donor, around 20% of them non-productive. An earlier analysis of around 580 of the donors used high-throughput TCR beta sequencing to judge whether each TCR beta V gene segment behaved as functional or pseudogenic. The number of donors typed differed by locus, with roughly 620-640 for A, B, C, DRB1 and DQB1, over 500 for DQA1, 606 for DPA1, and some 450 for DPB1.

Broader findings and caveats from the paper: A later genetic analysis associated a missense DCLRE1C variant with V-gene and J-gene trimming of TCR beta chains, and an independent cohort replicated the association. In a later analysis, HLA-associated TCR beta chains showed more clonal expansion and lower generation probabilities than non-associated chains that were equally common. Correlated functional status among segregating V segments might reflect linkage disequilibrium, but an unknown experimental factor could not be ruled out. A total of 150 or so TCR beta chains were listed by the study as associated with cytomegalovirus. In a later analysis, most CMV-associated TCR beta chains were found to appear HLA-restricted, with HLA associations seemingly driven largely by CMV exposure. A further reported finding was that TCR beta sequences accurately predicted the HLA-A and HLA-B alleles for most subjects in the first cohort. A group of highly shared sequence variants was considered likely to be a technical artifact of the sequencing pipeline. It was suggested by the authors that the approach could potentially be generalized to other disease states and immunological phenotypes. A later analysis found that TCR association rates varied across HLA loci, with DRB1 alleles showing the most associated TCRs and HLA-C alleles the fewest. Because HLA typing was missing for some donors at each locus, association tests included only the typed subset. A later analysis reported that several top co-occurrence clusters appeared linked to parvovirus B19, influenza, CMV and Epstein-Barr virus. Because the 87-base-pair reads could not distinguish some IMGT-functional V segments, including TRBV6-2 and TRBV6-3, those segments were excluded. This cohort had only TCR beta chains sequenced, and the lack of alpha or paired-chain data limited which features could be detected. At a false discovery rate of 0.05, a later analysis linked 16,000 or so TCR beta sequences to specific HLA alleles. For the cohort, immune exposure information was limited to CMV serostatus. Across donors, most TCR sequences were observed very rarely, whereas some public TCRs were present in many individuals. When HLA alleles, especially DR and DQ, strongly co-occurred, TCR associations were difficult to assign to individual alleles. In vitro tests confirmed that three of the cytomegalovirus-associated TCR beta chains recognize cytomegalovirus antigens. Sequencing depth was assumed to be roughly uniform across donors in the presence/absence analyses, though that assumption may not hold. In an earlier analysis of about 540 of the donors, most TCR beta V segments were observed in productive rearrangements about 87% or about 30% of the time, broadly matching IMGT annotations. In a later genetic analysis, fewer N-insertions in productive TCRs were reported among donors in an Asian-associated ancestry cluster than the 666-donor mean. The classifier was reported to diagnose cytomegalovirus status with high specificity and sensitivity in both the original and validation cohorts. Because counts were too low, 15 to 20 rarely observed V segments, including chromosome 9 orphons, were excluded from the earlier analysis of some 590 of the donors.

Receptors were amplified or captured by the immunoSEQ multiplex PCR assay. For the multiplex PCR, a mixture combining 60 forward primers for TCR Vbeta segments and 13 reverse primers for TCR Jbeta segments was used. Amplification of the CDR3 region of rearranged TCR beta genes was performed with a multiplex PCR assay on genomic DNA. Amplified TCR beta libraries were sequenced as 87-base-pair reads on the Illumina HiSeq System. The source study handled its data this way. Across the roughly 600 repertoires, a later analysis counted around 80 million unique TCR beta chains, about 10 million of which were shared by at least two donors. A nearest-neighbor algorithm error-corrected the raw reads and collapsed the reads into unique sequences, merging closely related sequences to remove PCR and sequencing errors. V, D and J gene segments were assigned by aligning CDR3 sequences to IMGT reference sequences. For a sequence to be retained, a match of at least six nucleotides was required to both a V gene segment and a J gene segment. A rearrangement counted as productive if the CDR3 had no stop codons and remained in frame with V and J, and every other rearrangement counted as non-productive. Following IMGT convention, CDR3 was defined as the stretch from the second conserved V-encoded cysteine up to the conserved J-encoded phenylalanine. In an earlier analysis of approximately 500 of the donors, sequences lacking an unambiguous match to a single V gene segment were excluded. In an earlier analysis of about 590 of the donors, a V segment was called functional when productive rearrangements were above 56.7%, and segregating when the standard deviation between donors exceeded 5%. A statistical classification framework was developed to diagnose cytomegalovirus status using the catalog of TCR beta chain sequences. In a later analysis, V and J genes were assigned by comparing TCR nucleotide sequences against IMGT/GENE-DB human TR gene sequences. Using the TCRdist pipeline, a later analysis assigned CDR3 sequences along with most-parsimonious VDJ recombination scenarios. In a later analysis, each TCR beta chain was defined by its CDR3 amino acid sequence together with its V-gene family, and reads lacking a unique V-gene family were excluded. In a later analysis, fewer than 650 highly shared, low-generation-probability nucleotide sequences were removed to address suspected cross-contamination and a sequencing artifact. For each public chain, a later analysis derived a clonal expansion index from normalized ranks of inferred template counts within each repertoire. In a later analysis, generation probabilities were computed with a VDJ recombination model fitted to out-of-frame rearrangements, and the resulting probabilities were checked against IGoR. A later analysis scored TCR-TCR, TCR-HLA and TCR-CMV co-occurrence with hypergeometric tests, applying a repertoire-size bias correction to TCR pairs. False discovery rates were estimated in a later analysis by permuting HLA or CMV assignments 20 times. In a later analysis, co-occurring TCRs were grouped using DBSCAN, with TCRdist sequence similarity added in when clustering inside HLA-allele-positive subsets. For co-occurrence clustering, repertoires with fewer than 30,000 or more than 120,000 public chains were excluded, along with a handful of repertoires with anomalous nucleotide sharing. Held by TCRdb, this immuneACCESS table contains in-frame sequences only and omits some clones. Under half of the omission traces to an unresolved V gene where checked; the cause of the rest is unknown. V, J and clone size are taken as reported in that table, and D and trimming were inferred from the DNA itself. The sample contains 150,000 to 200,000 clones, over 70% of them found a single time. Roughly 3% of the sample goes to the ten largest clones.

The cohort consisted of 666 healthy bone marrow donors. Cohort members were all nominally healthy when sampled, although unrecorded immune exposures were likely present. The donor was CMV seronegative and belonged to the group of several hundred seronegative cohort members. Each donor provided a peripheral blood sample, and peripheral blood mononuclear cells were used for TCR beta sequencing. The Qiagen DNeasy Blood Extraction Kit was used to extract genomic DNA from the blood cell samples. V loses 4 bases, J loses 4 bases, and the germline ends lie 12 bases apart. The CDR3 covers 14 residues, taking in both the cysteine and the phenylalanine. Only the CDR3 portion is preserved as DNA: 42 bases, with reading frame beginning at the first base. Reading the germline V gene gives CDR1 MRHNA and CDR2 SNTAGT. About this clone: Its antigen is unknown. The sample holds no much larger clone one base away, and base qualities are not on file.

This TCR was recovered from a female donor in good health and CMV-seronegative. The rearrangement joined TRBV6-4 to TRBJ2-3; the D gene identity is not certain. Sequencing used PBMCs. The bases are TGTGCCAGCAGTGGGAGTCGGAGTGCAGATACGCAGTATTTT. It translates as CASSGSRSADTQYF.